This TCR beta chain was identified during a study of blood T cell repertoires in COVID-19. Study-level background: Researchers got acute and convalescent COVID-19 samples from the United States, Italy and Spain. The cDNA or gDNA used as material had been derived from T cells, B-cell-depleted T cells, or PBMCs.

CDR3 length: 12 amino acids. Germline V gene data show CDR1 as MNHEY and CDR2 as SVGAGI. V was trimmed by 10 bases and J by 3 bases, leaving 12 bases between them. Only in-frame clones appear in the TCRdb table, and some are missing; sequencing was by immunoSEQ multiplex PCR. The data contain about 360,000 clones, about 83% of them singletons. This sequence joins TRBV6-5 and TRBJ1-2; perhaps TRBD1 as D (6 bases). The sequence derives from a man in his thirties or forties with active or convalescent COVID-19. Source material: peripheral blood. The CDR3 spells CATVGGDYGYTF. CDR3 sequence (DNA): TGTGCCACGGTAGGGGGGGACTATGGCTACACCTTC.